These 6 T cell receptor beta chains were all obtained from the same sample, sequenced in a study of cytomegalovirus exposure and HLA in healthy donors. Both 60 Vbeta primers and 13 Jbeta primers went into the PCR. This table comes from immunoSEQ multiplex PCR, and its TCRdb copy is limited to in-frame clones, with some not included. The sample holds about 160,000 clones, roughly 80% seen once. Material for sequencing was PBMCs. These receptors came from a woman in her thirties in good health and CMV-seropositive.

The chain has TRBV4-1 and TRBJ2-5; 10 nucleotides agree with TRBD2. The CDR3 has 16 amino acids. Germline V gives CDR1 MGHRA, CDR2 YSYEKL. V lost 1 base and J lost 2; bases outside the gene matches: 4. Written as DNA, the CDR3 is TGCGCCAGCAGCCAAGCGGCTAGCGGGGGTCAAGAGACCCAGTACTTC. Protein product: CASSQAASGGQETQYF.

A word on this clone: Compared with germline, one end of the junction differs, possibly owing to a read error. V gene TRBV10-3 combines with J gene TRBJ2-1, with D possibly being TRBD1 (5 bases). Germline V gene lookup returns CDR1 ENHRY and CDR2 SYGVKD. The CDR3 is made up of 13 amino acids. Here the CDR3 reads CAISQGIYNKQFF. The CDR3 bases are TGTGCCATCAGTCAGGGAATTTACAATAAGCAGTTCTTC.

This clone was counted only a few times. This chain connects TRBV7-8 to TRBJ2-2; 8 bases are shared with TRBD1. This CDR3 region has 14 residues. The junction had 5 bases not matched to a gene; V was cut back by 5 bases and J by 6 bases. From germline, CDR1 is SGHVS and CDR2 FQNEAQ. Here the CDR3 DNA reads TGTGCCAGCAGCGAACAGGGACAGGCCGGGGAGCTGTTTTTT. This encodes CASSEQGQAGELFF. The full variable domain, with the rest looked up from reference TRBV7-8 and TRBJ2-2, is GAGVSQSPRYKVAKRGQDVALRCDPISGHVSLFWYQQALGQGPEFLTYFQNEAQLDKSGLPSDRFFAERPEGSVSTLKIQRTQQEDSAVYLCASSEQGQAGELFFGEGSRLTVL.

This chain uses TRBV18 with TRBJ1-2, with 7 bases matching TRBD1. Germline CDR1 is KGHSH and CDR2 is LQKENI. This CDR3 has 16 residues. Trimming cost V 2 bases and J 4 bases; bases outside gene matches: 10. The CDR3 sequence: CASSPAPGGELYGYTF. CDR3 nucleotides: TGTGCCAGCTCACCAGCTCCAGGGGGTGAGCTCTATGGCTACACCTTC.

J is TRBJ1-5 and V is TRBV6-6; 7 nucleotides agree with TRBD1. V gave up 2 bases and J gave up 6 bases; unmatched junction bases: 7. This CDR3 is built from 15 residues. Germline CDR1 and CDR2: MNHNY and SVGAGI (reference sequence). CDR3 DNA sequence: TGTGCCAGCAGTTACGGACAGGCTAGGCTTCAGCCCCAGCATTTT. This sequence encodes CASSYGQARLQPQHF.

The rearrangement links TRBV11-2 to TRBJ2-4; a possible D gene is TRBD1 (7 bases). There are 14 residues in the CDR3. The V end was cut by 4 bases, the J end by 7 bases, with 14 bases between. Germline values: CDR1 SGHAT, CDR2 FQNNGV. This CDR3 is CASSSPAGGNIQYF. CDR3 DNA: TGTGCCAGCAGCTCCCCGGCAGGGGGGAACATTCAGTACTTC.